This entry lists 8 T cell receptor beta chains sequenced from one sample in a study of shared clonotypes between healthy human individuals. Method: immunoSEQ multiplex PCR; TCRdb's copy keeps in-frame clones and lacks some. The table lists roughly 640,000 clones, about 74% of them singletons, with less than 2% in the top ten. Sequencing was performed on memory CD4+ T cells sorted from blood. Subset noted: CD45RA-negative fraction. The receptors here all came from a woman in her twenties or thirties in good health.

The chain employs TRBV2 and TRBJ1-1; D not resolved. The V end was cut by 4 bases, the J end by 1 base, with 4 bases between. This CDR3 is built from 12 residues. Looked up from germline, CDR1 is SNHLY and CDR2 is FYNNEI. The CDR3 DNA is TGTGCCAGCAGTGTAGGGAACACTGAAGCTTTCTTT. The encoded protein is CASSVGNTEAFF.

The chain links TRBV28 to TRBJ1-5, with 11 bases matching TRBD1. Germline assignment: CDR1 MDHEN and CDR2 SYDVKM. CDR3 length equals 14 residues. V lost 3 bases and J lost 9; bases outside the gene matches: 4. CDR3 sequence: CASSLGTGGRPQHF. The CDR3, as DNA: TGTGCCAGCAGTTTGGGGACAGGGGGTCGGCCCCAGCATTTT.

The chain uses TRBV6-1 and TRBJ2-3; no reliable D call. Germline CDR1 reads MNHNS; CDR2 reads SASEGT. The CDR3 runs to 13 residues. Trimming removed 2 bases from V and 2 bases from J, with 5 bases in between. The CDR3 bases are TGTGCCAGCAGTGAAAGGTTCACAGATACGCAGTATTTT. Amino acids: CASSERFTDTQYF.

V gene TRBV6-5 combines with J gene TRBJ2-3, with 14 bases lining up with TRBD2. V was pared by 0 bases and J by 12 bases, with 5 bases of the junction left unmatched. The CDR3 extends over 15 amino acids. Germline V gene sequence: CDR1 MNHEY, CDR2 SVGAGI. Written as DNA, the CDR3 is TGTGCCAGCAGTTACTCTGGGACTAGCGGGGGTTCACAGTATTTT. It yields the protein CASSYSGTSGGSQYF.

The rearrangement joins TRBV28 to TRBJ1-5, with a possible D match to TRBD1 (5 bases). CDR1 is MDHEN, CDR2 SYDVKM, per germline. V was trimmed by 5 bases and J by 2 bases, leaving 13 bases between them. This CDR3 contains 15 residues. The CDR3 spells CASSTRGAGNQPQHF. The CDR3 nucleotides are TGTGCCAGCAGTACTCGCGGGGCTGGCAATCAGCCCCAGCATTTT.

This clone has a count of ten or more. This chain uses TRBV5-4 with TRBJ2-3, with a possible D match to TRBD2 (5 bases). Germline V lookup: CDR1 SGHNT, CDR2 YYREEE (reference sequence). The CDR3 has 17 amino acids. The germline V and J ends were trimmed by 2 bases and 4 bases, with 20 bases remaining between them. As DNA, the CDR3 is TGTGCCAGCAGCTTTTTACCGAGGACTCGGATTTCAGATACGCAGTATTTT. This translates into CASSFLPRTRISDTQYF.

The rearrangement uses TRBV28 and TRBJ1-5, with D unclear. From germline, CDR1 is MDHEN and CDR2 SYDVKM. This CDR3 is 14 amino acids long. Trimming removed 2 bases at V and 8 bases at J, with 13 bases between. The CDR3 DNA sequence: TGTGCCAGCAGTTTAACTCGGCAGTTCGAGCCCCAGCATTTT. Its translation: CASSLTRQFEPQHF.

The chain uses TRBV11-2 and TRBJ2-1; 8 nucleotides line up with TRBD2. The CDR3 has 16 amino acids. Unmatched junction bases numbered 5, after V lost 1 base and J lost 3 bases. Germline values: CDR1 SGHAT, CDR2 FQNNGV. The CDR3 region has the DNA TGTGCCAGCAGCTTAGTTCAACTAGCGGTCTACAATGAGCAGTTCTTC. This encodes CASSLVQLAVYNEQFF. The variable domain in full, completed from reference TRBV11-2 and TRBJ2-1, reads EAGVAQSPRYKIIEKRQSVAFWCNPISGHATLYWYQQILGQGPKLLIQFQNNGVVDDSQLPKDRFSAERLKGVDSTLKIQPAKLEDSAVYLCASSLVQLAVYNEQFFGPGTRLTVL.